The clone carrying this T cell receptor (beta chain) was counted between two and nine times. Its antigen is unknown. These data originate in a study of beta chain features in type 1 diabetes. Based on CD45RO/CCR7/CD25/CD127/CD95/CD27, CD4+ regulatory, stem cell-like memory, naive and central memory cells were sorted. Overall study results and limits: Across all four CD4+ subsets, people with type 1 diabetes showed modestly shorter TCRB CDR3s.

Germline V gene lookup returns CDR1 SGHAT and CDR2 FQNNGV. The CDR3 extends over 16 amino acids. V lost 4 bases and J lost 5; bases outside the gene matches: 11. Of the isolated RNA, all was reverse transcribed, and so the sequenced material was expressed TCRB transcripts. TCRdb's table, derived via immunoSEQ multiplex PCR, lists solely in-frame clones and lacks some. Of a few hundred thousand clones in the sample, 10% to 15% were seen once. Sequenced input: naive CD4+ T cells from blood. This TCR derives from a woman aged 18-35 years with type 1 diabetes. This rearrangement joins TRBV11-2 to TRBJ1-2, with TRBD1 matching 9 bases. The CDR3 loop is CASSSVGQGRRYGYTF. The CDR3 region has the DNA TGTGCCAGCAGCTCAGTCGGACAGGGGCGCCGGTATGGCTACACCTTC.